The 8 T cell receptor beta chains below come from one sample, sequenced in a study of cytomegalovirus exposure and HLA in healthy donors. With 60 Vbeta and 13 Jbeta primers, the PCR was carried out. Assay: immunoSEQ multiplex PCR; the TCRdb copy retains only in-frame clones and omits some. The data show roughly 120,000 clones, about 61% seen once. Input material: PBMCs. Receptors were obtained from a man between 18 and 29 years old in good health and CMV-seropositive.

The chain has TRBV4-1 and TRBJ2-2; D may be TRBD2 (6 bases). V dropped 0 bases and J dropped 5 bases, with 10 bases sitting between them. This CDR3 has 15 residues. Germline-derived CDR1 and CDR2 are MGHRA and YSYEKL. The CDR3 region is CASSQEGGWTGELFF. The CDR3 DNA reads TGCGCCAGCAGCCAAGAGGGGGGTTGGACCGGGGAGCTGTTTTTT.

V gene TRBV5-1 combines with J gene TRBJ2-5; TRBD1 is a possible D gene (6 bases). V was clipped by 0 bases and J by 2 bases, with 11 bases between them. CDR3 size: 15 residues. Germline V lookup: CDR1 SGHRS, CDR2 YFSETQ. CDR3 nucleotides: TGCGCCAGCAGCTTGGCCAGGGGCCTACAAGAGACCCAGTACTTC. Translating it yields CASSLARGLQETQYF.

The genes are TRBV6-1 and TRBJ2-7; a weak D match, TRBD1 (5 bases). This CDR3 contains 15 residues. CDR1 MNHNS and CDR2 SASEGT come from the germline V gene. The V gene lost 3 bases and the J gene lost 3 bases, with 15 bases spanning the gap. CDR3 residues: CASSEGDGADYEQYV. The CDR3 nucleotides are TGTGCCAGCAGTGAGGGTGATGGGGCGGACTACGAGCAGTACGTC.

Only a few counts were recorded for this clone. The chain joins TRBV2 to TRBJ1-5; D is possibly TRBD1 (6 bases). CDR3 length: 15 amino acids. Per the germline V gene, CDR1 is SNHLY and CDR2 is FYNNEI. With 6 bases removed from V and 0 bases from J, the gap between germline ends came to 12 bases. CDR3 protein: CASRRGQNSNQPQHF. CDR3 nucleotides: TGTGCCAGCAGAAGAGGACAGAATAGCAATCAGCCCCAGCATTTT.

V is TRBV7-2 and J is TRBJ2-1; no clear D gene. Germline values: CDR1 SGHTA, CDR2 FQGNSA. This CDR3 region has 14 residues. Trimming cost V 5 bases and J 8 bases, with 16 bases left between them. CDR3 region: CASSPHPGVDEQFF. The CDR3 bases are TGTGCCAGCAGCCCCCATCCCGGTGTGGATGAGCAGTTCTTC. The full variable domain, with the rest looked up from reference TRBV7-2 and TRBJ2-1, is GAGVSQSPSNKVTEKGKDVELRCDPISGHTALYWYRQSLGQGLEFLIYFQGNSAPDKSGLPSDRFSAERTGGSVSTLTIQRTQQEDSAVYLCASSPHPGVDEQFFGPGTRLTVL.

The rearrangement uses TRBV11-2 and TRBJ2-5, with 7 nucleotides matching TRBD1. Germline CDR1 reads SGHAT; CDR2 reads FQNNGV. The CDR3 length is 15 residues. The ends lost 1 base at V and 2 bases at J; junction bases unmatched: 4. CDR3 DNA sequence: TGTGCCAGCAGCTTAGTGGTGACAGGGCAAGAGACCCAGTACTTC. Protein sequence: CASSLVVTGQETQYF.

This chain links TRBV10-3 with TRBJ2-5; TRBD2 matches 10 bases. Germline V gene data show CDR1 as ENHRY and CDR2 as SYGVKD. The CDR3 runs to 13 residues. Trimming cost V 8 bases and J 0 bases; bases outside gene matches: 0. This chain's CDR3 is CAILAGDQETQYF. The CDR3 DNA reads TGTGCCATCCTAGCGGGGGACCAAGAGACCCAGTACTTC.

The chain carries TRBV2 and TRBJ2-3; 11 positions agree with TRBD2. Germline CDR1 and CDR2: SNHLY and FYNNEI. The CDR3 runs 18 residues. The ends lost 7 bases at V and 2 bases at J; junction bases unmatched: 14. CDR3 nucleotides: TGTGCCAGCACCCGCTGGGGAACTAGCGGGGGAGACACAGATACGCAGTATTTT. Translation: CASTRWGTSGGDTDTQYF.